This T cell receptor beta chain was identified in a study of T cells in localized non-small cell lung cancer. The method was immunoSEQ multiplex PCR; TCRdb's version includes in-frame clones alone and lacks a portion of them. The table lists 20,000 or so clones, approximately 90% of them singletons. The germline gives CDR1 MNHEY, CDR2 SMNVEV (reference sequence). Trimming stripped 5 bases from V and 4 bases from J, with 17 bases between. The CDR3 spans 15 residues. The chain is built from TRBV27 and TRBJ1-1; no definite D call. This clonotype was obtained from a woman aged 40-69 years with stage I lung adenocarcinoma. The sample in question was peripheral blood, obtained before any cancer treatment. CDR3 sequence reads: CASSPLRERRTEAFF. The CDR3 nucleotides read TGTGCCAGCAGTCCTCTCCGGGAGAGACGCACTGAAGCTTTCTTT.